This T cell receptor beta chain appears in the sequencing data of a study of response to subunit inactivated influenza vaccine. This clonotype was observed a few times. Germline V lookup: CDR1 SGHVS, CDR2 FQNEAQ. This CDR3 region has 13 residues. J lost 6 bases, V lost 3 bases, and 4 bases had no gene match. MiXCR was run by TCRdb on the RT-PCR reads, yielding one entry per CDR3 protein. Among fewer than 250,000 distinct CDR3 sequences listed, approximately 15% were seen once. This clonotype was obtained from a man in his forties or fifties who received an inactivated influenza vaccine. The sample here was CD8+ T cells sorted from PBMCs, taken roughly 5 days after vaccination. The chain is built from TRBV7-8 and TRBJ2-7; 8 bases are shared with TRBD1. CDR3: CASSFRQGLEQYF. The CDR3 DNA is TGTGCCAGCAGCTTCAGACAGGGGCTCGAGCAGTACTTC.